The 5 T cell receptor beta chains below all came from one sample that was sequenced in a study of control samples from healthy donors and cancer patients. The protocol was immunoSEQ multiplex PCR, while the TCRdb copy is restricted to in-frame clones and leaves out a portion. The sample contains 110,000 to 150,000 clones, around 90% of which appear only once. Sequences were obtained from blood. Receptors were obtained from a man aged 30 to 39 in good health.

J is TRBJ2-7 and V is TRBV4-3; 9 bases are shared with TRBD1. V shed 1 base and J 3 bases; nucleotides not matched to a gene: 1. The CDR3 loop spans 14 amino acids. The germline gives CDR1 LGHNA, CDR2 YSLEER. DNA for the CDR3: TGCGCCAGCAGCCAAGGGACAGGGGACTACGAGCAGTACTTC. Its protein is CASSQGTGDYEQYF.

The chain combines TRBV5-1 with TRBJ1-5; D remains unclear. Trimming removed 0 bases from V and 5 bases from J, with 15 bases in between. The CDR3 sequence is 16 residues long. Germline V gives CDR1 SGHRS, CDR2 YFSETQ. The CDR3 loop reads CASSLGPARGDQPQHF. The CDR3 DNA follows: TGCGCCAGCAGCTTGGGCCCGGCCCGGGGTGATCAGCCCCAGCATTTT.

The chain couples TRBV30 to TRBJ2-7; perhaps TRBD2 as D (5 bases). This CDR3 spans 17 amino acids. Trimming pared 0 bases from V and 4 bases from J, leaving 22 bases between. Germline values: CDR1 GTSNPN, CDR2 SVGIG (reference sequence). Here the CDR3 DNA reads TGTGCCTGGAGTGTACGGCTAACCGGGATCCTATTTTACGAGCAGTACTTC. This sequence encodes CAWSVRLTGILFYEQYF.

J is TRBJ1-1 and V is TRBV6-5, with 8 bases lining up with TRBD1. Per germline, CDR1 MNHEY and CDR2 SVGAGI. The CDR3 sequence is 13 residues long. The V segment lost 5 bases and the J segment 7 bases; nucleotides outside the gene matches: 6. CDR3 DNA: TGTGCCAGCAGTAGGACAGGGACTCTTGAAGCTTTCTTT. Protein sequence: CASSRTGTLEAFF.

The count of this clone is one. The gene calls are TRBV18 and TRBJ1-2, with a weak D call TRBD1 (6 bases). In germline, CDR1 is KGHSH, CDR2 LQKENI. Trimming left V 0 bases short and J 1 base short, with 18 bases between. This CDR3 is 18 amino acids long. The CDR3 loop is CASSPPGTSKYYNYGYTF. CDR3 sequence (DNA): TGTGCCAGCTCACCACCTGGGACATCGAAATATTATAACTATGGCTACACCTTC.